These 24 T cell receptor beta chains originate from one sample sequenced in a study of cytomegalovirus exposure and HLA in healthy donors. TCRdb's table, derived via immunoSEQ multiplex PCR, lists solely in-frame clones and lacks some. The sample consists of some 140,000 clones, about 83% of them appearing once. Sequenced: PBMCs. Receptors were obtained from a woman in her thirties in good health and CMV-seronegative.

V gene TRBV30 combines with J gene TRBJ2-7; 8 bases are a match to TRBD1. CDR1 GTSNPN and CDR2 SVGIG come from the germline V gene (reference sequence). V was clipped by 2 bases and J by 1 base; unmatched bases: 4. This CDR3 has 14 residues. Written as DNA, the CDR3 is TGTGCCTGGAGTACCGGGACAGGTTCCTACGAGCAGTACTTC. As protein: CAWSTGTGSYEQYF.

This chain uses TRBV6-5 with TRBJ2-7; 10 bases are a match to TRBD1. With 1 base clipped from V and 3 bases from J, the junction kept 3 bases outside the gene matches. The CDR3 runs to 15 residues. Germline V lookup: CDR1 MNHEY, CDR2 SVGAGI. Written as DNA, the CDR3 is TGTGCCAGCAGTTACTTATGGACAGGGGGCTACGAGCAGTACTTC. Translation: CASSYLWTGGYEQYF.

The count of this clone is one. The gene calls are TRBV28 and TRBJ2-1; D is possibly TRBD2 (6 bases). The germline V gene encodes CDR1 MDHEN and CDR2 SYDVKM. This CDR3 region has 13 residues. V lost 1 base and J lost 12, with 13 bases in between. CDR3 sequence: CASSLLWGERQFF. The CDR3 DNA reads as TGTGCCAGCAGTTTATTATGGGGGGAACGGCAGTTCTTC.

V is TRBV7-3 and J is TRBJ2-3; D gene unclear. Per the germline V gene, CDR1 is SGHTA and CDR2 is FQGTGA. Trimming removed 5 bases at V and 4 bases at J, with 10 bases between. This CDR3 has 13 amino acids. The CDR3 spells CASSKTGADTQYF. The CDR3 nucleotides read TGTGCCAGCAGCAAGACGGGTGCAGATACGCAGTATTTT.

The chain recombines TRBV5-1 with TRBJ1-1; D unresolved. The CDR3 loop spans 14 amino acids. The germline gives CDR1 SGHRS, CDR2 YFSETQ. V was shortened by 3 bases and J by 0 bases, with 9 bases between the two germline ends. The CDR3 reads CASSSMQMNTEAFF. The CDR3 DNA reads TGCGCCAGCAGCTCGATGCAGATGAACACTGAAGCTTTCTTT. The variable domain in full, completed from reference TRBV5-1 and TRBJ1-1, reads KAGVTQTPRYLIKTRGQQVTLSCSPISGHRSVSWYQQTPGQGLQFLFEYFSETQRNKGNFPGRFSGRQFSNSRSEMNVSTLELGDSALYLCASSSMQMNTEAFFGQGTRLTVV.

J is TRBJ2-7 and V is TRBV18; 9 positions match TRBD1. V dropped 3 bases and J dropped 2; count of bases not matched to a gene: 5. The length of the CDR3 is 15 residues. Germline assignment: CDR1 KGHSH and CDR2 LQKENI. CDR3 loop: CASSPRQGDPYEQYF. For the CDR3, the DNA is TGTGCCAGCTCACCCCGACAGGGGGATCCCTACGAGCAGTACTTC.

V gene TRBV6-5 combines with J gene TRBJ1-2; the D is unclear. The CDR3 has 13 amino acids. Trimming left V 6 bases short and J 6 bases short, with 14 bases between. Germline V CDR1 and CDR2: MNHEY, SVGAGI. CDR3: CASSLRDTDGYTF. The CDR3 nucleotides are TGTGCCAGCAGCTTGAGGGATACTGATGGCTACACCTTC.

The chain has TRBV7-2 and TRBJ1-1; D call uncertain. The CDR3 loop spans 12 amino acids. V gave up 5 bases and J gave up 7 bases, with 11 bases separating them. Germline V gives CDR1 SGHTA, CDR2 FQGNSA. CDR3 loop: CASSIWGGEAFF. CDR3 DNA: TGTGCCAGCAGCATATGGGGAGGTGAAGCTTTCTTT.

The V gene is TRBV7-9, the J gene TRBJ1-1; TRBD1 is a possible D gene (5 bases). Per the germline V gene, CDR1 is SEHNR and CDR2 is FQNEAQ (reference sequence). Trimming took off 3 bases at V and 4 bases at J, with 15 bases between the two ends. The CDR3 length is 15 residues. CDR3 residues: CASSFGGRESTEAFF. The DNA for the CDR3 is TGTGCCAGCAGCTTTGGGGGGAGAGAGAGCACTGAAGCTTTCTTT.

CDR3 amino acids: CASSTATGGDLGTTQYF. In DNA, the CDR3 is TGTGCCAGTAGTACCGCGACAGGGGGTGACTTGGGGACGACCCAGTACTTC. The gene calls are TRBV19 and TRBJ2-5; 9 bases map to TRBD1. Unmatched junction bases numbered 16, after V lost 4 bases and J lost 7 bases. CDR3 length equals 17 residues. The germline V gene has CDR1 LNHDA and CDR2 SQIVND (reference sequence).

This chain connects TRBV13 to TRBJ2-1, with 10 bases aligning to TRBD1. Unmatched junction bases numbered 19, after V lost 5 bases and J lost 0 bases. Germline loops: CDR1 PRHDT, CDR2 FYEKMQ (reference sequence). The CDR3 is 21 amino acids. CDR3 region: CASSPYPGTGAPSSSYNEQFF. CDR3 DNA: TGTGCCAGCAGCCCCTACCCCGGGACAGGGGCGCCCTCGAGCTCCTACAATGAGCAGTTCTTC. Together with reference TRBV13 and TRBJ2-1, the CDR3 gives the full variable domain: AAGVIQSPRHLIKEKRETATLKCYPIPRHDTVYWYQQGPGQDPQFLISFYEKMQSDKGSIPDRFSAQQFSDYHSELNMSSLELGDSALYFCASSPYPGTGAPSSSYNEQFFGPGTRLTVL.

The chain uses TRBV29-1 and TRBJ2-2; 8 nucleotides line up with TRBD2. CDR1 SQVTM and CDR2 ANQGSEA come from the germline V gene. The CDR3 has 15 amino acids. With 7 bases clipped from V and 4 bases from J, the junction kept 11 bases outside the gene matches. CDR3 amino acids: CSAMGRGAITGELFF. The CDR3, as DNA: TGCAGCGCTATGGGGCGGGGGGCGATCACCGGGGAGCTGTTTTTT.

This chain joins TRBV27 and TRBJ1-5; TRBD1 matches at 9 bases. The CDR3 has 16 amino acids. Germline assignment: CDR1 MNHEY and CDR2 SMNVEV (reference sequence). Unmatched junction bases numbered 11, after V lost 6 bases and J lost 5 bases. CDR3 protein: CASRTGGTGRHQPQHF. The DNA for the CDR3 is TGTGCCAGCAGGACGGGGGGGACAGGGAGGCATCAGCCCCAGCATTTT.

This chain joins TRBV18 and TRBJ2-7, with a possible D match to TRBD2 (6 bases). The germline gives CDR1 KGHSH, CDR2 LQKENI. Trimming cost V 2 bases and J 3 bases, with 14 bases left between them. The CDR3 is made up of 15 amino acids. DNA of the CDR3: TGTGCCAGCTCACCAAGCACAGCCGGGGGCTACGAGCAGTACTTC. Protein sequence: CASSPSTAGGYEQYF.

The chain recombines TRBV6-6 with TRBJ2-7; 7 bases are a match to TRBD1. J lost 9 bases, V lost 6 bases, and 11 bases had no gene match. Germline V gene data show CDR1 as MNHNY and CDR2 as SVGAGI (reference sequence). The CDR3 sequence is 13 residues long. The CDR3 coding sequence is TGTGCCAGCAGCCGGGCAGGGGGTGGTTGGCAGTACTTC. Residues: CASSRAGGGWQYF.

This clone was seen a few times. In nucleotides, the CDR3 is TGTGCCAGCAGCTTTGCGTCCGTAAATACGCAGTATTTT. This gives the protein CASSFASVNTQYF. V and J are TRBV7-9 and TRBJ2-3; D ambiguous. CDR3 length: 13 residues. Trimming removed 3 bases at V and 7 bases at J, with 11 bases between. The germline V gene has CDR1 SEHNR and CDR2 FQNEAQ (reference sequence).

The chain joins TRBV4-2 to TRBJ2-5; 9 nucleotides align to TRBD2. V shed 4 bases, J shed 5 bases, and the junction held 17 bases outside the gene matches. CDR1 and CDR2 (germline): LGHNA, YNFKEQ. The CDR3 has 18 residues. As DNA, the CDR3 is TGTGCCAGCAGCCGAACCCTGACTCGGCGGGGGGGCCCGGAGACCCAGTACTTC. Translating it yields CASSRTLTRRGGPETQYF.

CDR3 sequence: CASSLDGGLTGGYTF. The CDR3 nucleotides are TGTGCCAGCAGCTTGGATGGGGGGTTGACCGGTGGCTACACCTTC. J is TRBJ1-2 and V is TRBV5-4, with D possibly being TRBD1 (5 bases). This CDR3 is built from 15 residues. V was trimmed by 0 bases and J by 7 bases, leaving 16 bases between them. Per the germline V gene, CDR1 is SGHNT and CDR2 is YYREEE (reference sequence).

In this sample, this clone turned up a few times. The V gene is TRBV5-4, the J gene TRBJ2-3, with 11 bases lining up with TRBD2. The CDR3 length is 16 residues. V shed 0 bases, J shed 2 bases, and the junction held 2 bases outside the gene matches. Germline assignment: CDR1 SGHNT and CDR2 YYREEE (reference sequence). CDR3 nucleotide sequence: TGTGCCAGCAGCTTGGGACTAGCGGGGATCACAGATACGCAGTATTTT. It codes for CASSLGLAGITDTQYF.

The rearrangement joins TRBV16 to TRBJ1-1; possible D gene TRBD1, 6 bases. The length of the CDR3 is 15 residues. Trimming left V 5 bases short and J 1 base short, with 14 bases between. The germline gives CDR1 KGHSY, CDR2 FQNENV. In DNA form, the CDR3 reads TGTGCCAGCAGCTCAGGACAGATAAGGAACACTGAAGCTTTCTTT. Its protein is CASSSGQIRNTEAFF.

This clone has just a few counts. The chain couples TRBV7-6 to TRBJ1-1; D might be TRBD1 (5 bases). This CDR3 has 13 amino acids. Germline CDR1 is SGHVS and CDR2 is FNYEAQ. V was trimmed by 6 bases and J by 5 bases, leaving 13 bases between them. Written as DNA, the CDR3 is TGTGCCAGCAGGACCGGGGGTGCGACTGAAGCTTTCTTT. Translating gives CASRTGGATEAFF. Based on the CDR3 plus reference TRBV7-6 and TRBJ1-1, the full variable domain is GAGVSQSPRYKVTKRGQDVALRCDPISGHVSLYWYRQALGQGPEFLTYFNYEAQQDKSGLPNDRFSAERPEGSISTLTIQRTEQRDSAMYRCASRTGGATEAFFGQGTRLTVV.

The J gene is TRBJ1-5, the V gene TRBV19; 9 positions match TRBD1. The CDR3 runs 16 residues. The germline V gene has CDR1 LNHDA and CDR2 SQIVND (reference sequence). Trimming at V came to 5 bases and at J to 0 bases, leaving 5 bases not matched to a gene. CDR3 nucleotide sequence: TGTGCCAGTAGTGTCGGGACAGGGTATAGCAATCAGCCCCAGCATTTT. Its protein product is CASSVGTGYSNQPQHF.

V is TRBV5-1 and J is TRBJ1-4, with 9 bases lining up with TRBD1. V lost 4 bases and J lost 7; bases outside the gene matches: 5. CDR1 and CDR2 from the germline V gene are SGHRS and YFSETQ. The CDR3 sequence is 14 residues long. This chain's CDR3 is CASSRGQGVEKLFF. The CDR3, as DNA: TGCGCCAGCAGCCGGGGACAGGGCGTTGAAAAACTGTTTTTT.

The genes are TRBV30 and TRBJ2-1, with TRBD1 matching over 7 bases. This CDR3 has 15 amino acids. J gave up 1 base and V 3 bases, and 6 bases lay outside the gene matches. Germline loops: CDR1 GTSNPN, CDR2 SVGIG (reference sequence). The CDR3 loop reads CAWRGQGVSYNEQFF. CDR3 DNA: TGTGCCTGGAGGGGGCAGGGGGTTTCCTACAATGAGCAGTTCTTC.